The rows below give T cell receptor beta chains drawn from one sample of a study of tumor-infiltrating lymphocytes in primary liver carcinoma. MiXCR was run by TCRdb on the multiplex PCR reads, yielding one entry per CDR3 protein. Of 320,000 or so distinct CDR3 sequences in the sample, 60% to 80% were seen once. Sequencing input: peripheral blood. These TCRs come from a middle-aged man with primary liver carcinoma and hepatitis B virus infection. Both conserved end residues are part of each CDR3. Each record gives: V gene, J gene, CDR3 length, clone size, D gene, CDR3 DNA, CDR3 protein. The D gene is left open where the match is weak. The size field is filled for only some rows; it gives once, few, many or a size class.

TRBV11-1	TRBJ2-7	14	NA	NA	TGTGCCTGCAGCCCGCCGCCAGGATACTACGAGCAGTACTTC	CACSPPPGYYEQYF
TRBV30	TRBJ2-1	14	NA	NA	TGTGCCTGGTCCCCCGTCAGCTCCTACAATGAGCAGTTCTTC	CAWSPVSSYNEQFF
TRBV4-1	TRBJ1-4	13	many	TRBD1	TGCGCCAGCAGCTCGACAGGGACCGAAAAACTGTTTTTT	CASSSTGTEKLFF
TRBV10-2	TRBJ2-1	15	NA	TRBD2	TGCGCCAGCAGTGAGCAAAGGGGCGGGAGGGCAGGGCAGTTCTTC	CASSEQRGGRAGQFF
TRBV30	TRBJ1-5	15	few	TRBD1	TGTGCCTGGAGTGTACAACCTTCAGGGGGGCAGCCCCAGCATTTT	CAWSVQPSGGQPQHF
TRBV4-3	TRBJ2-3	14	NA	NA	TGCGCCAGCAGCCAAGATGCCCGCTCAGATACGCAATATTTT	CASSQDARSDTQYF
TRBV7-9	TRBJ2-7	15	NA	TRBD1	TGTGCCAGCAGCCGGTACTTGGGACAGGACTACGAGCAGTACTTC	CASSRYLGQDYEQYF
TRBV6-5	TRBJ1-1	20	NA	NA	TGTGCCAGCAGTTACGTAACGCCAAGGGGGACACGTAAATCGGGCACTGAAGCTTTCTTT	CASSYVTPRGTRKSGTEAFF
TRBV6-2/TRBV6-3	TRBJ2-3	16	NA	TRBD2	TGTACCAGCAGTTACGATCCTAGCGGTATCACAGATATGCAGTATTTT	CTSSYDPSGITDMQYF
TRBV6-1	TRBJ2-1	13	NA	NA	TGTGCCAGCAGGGGACGGGGAGGCAATGAGCAGTTCTTC	CASRGRGGNEQFF
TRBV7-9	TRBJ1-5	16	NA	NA	TGTGCCAGCAGCCGCCGGGGGGACATTGGCAATCAGCCCCAGCATTTT	CASSRRGDIGNQPQHF
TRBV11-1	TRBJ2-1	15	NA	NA	TGTGCCAGCAGCGTTAGAGAGACCACCTACAATGAGCAGTTCTTC	CASSVRETTYNEQFF
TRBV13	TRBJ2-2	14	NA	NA	TGTGCCAGCAGCTCCCCTAGCGACACCGGGGAGCTGTTTTTT	CASSSPSDTGELFF
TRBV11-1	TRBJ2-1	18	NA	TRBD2	TGTGCCAGCAGCTTATGGACTAGCGGGAGTAGGAGAGGGAGTGAGCAGTTCTTC	CASSLWTSGSRRGSEQFF
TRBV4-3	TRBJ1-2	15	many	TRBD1	TGCGCCAGCAGCCAAGTCGGACAGGGGAACTATGGCTACACCTTC	CASSQVGQGNYGYTF
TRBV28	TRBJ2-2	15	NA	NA	TGTGTCAGCAGTCCCCGGACAGAATCCACCGGGGAGCTGTTTTTT	CVSSPRTESTGELFF
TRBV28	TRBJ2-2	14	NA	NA	TGTGCCAGCAGTTTATGGGCATACACCGGGGAGCTGTTTTTT	CASSLWAYTGELFF
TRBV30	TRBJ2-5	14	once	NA	TGTGTCTGGAACGCGGGGTCTTATTTGGAGACCCAGTACTTC	CVWNAGSYLETQYF
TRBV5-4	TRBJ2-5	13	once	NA	TGTGCCAGCAGCTTGGGGGGGAGCGAGACCCAGCACTTC	CASSLGGSETQHF
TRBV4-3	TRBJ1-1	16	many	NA	TGCGCCAGCAGCCAACTTACTACGGGCCAGCTCACTGAAGCTTTCTTT	CASSQLTTGQLTEAFF
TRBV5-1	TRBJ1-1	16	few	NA	TGCGCCAGCAGCTTGGAGGGGACGTCCATGAACACTGAAGCTTTCTTT	CASSLEGTSMNTEAFF
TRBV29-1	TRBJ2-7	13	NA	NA	TGCAGCGTTGCCGGGACTCCCCCCTACGGGCACTACTTC	CSVAGTPPYGHYF
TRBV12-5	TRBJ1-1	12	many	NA	TGTGCTAGTGGTTTGAGGGGCACTGAAGCTTTCTTT	CASGLRGTEAFF
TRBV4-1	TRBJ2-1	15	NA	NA	TGCGCCAGCAGACAAGATAATCTCAGGGGTAATGAGCAGTTCTTC	CASRQDNLRGNEQFF
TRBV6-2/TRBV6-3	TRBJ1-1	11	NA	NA	TGTGCCAACGGAGGGTTCACTGAAGCTATCTTT	CANGGFTEAIF
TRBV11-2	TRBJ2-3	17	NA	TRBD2	TGTACCAGCAGCTTATCGCCTAGCGGGTTGAACACAGATACGCAGTATTTT	CTSSLSPSGLNTDTQYF
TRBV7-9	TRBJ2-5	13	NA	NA	TGTGCCAGCAGCTTAAAGGGACGAGAGACCCAGTACTTC	CASSLKGRETQYF
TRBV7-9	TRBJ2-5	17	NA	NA	TGTGCCAGCAGCTTAGGGAGAGACGACCGATCCCAAGAGACCCAGTACTTC	CASSLGRDDRSQETQYF
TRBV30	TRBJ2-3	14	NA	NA	TGTGCCTGGAGGGCCCCGGGGGGCAATCAGCCTCAGTATTTT	CAWRAPGGNQPQYF
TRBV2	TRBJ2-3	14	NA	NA	TGTGCCAGCACGGGCCGCTTCGGCACAGATACGCAGTATTTT	CASTGRFGTDTQYF
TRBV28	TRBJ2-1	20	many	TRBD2	TGTGCCAGCAGCCGGGTCGGGGGACTAGCGGGAGATAAAAGGTTATATGAGCAGTTCTTC	CASSRVGGLAGDKRLYEQFF
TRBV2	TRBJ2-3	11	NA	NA	TGTGCCAGCAGTGGATATGAGACGCAGTATTTT	CASSGYETQYF
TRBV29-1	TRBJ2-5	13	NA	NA	TGCAGCCTTGAAGCACAGCATGCGGAGACCCAGTACTTC	CSLEAQHAETQYF
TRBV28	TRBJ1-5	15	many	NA	TGTGCCAGCAGTTTCGAGGATACCTTCAATCAGCCCCAGCATTTT	CASSFEDTFNQPQHF
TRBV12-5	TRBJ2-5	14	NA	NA	TGTGCTAATGGTTTGACACCCCTCGGAGGGACCCAGTACTTC	CANGLTPLGGTQYF
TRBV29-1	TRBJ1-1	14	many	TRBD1	TGCAGCGCCGGGACAGGGCTAATGAACACTGAAGCTTTCTTT	CSAGTGLMNTEAFF
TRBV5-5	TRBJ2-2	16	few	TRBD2	TGTGCCAGCAGGGGACTAGCGGGAGCGGACACCGGGGAGCTGTTTTTT	CASRGLAGADTGELFF
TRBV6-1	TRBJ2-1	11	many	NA	TGTGCCAGCTTGGGGCACAATGAGCAGTTCTTC	CASLGHNEQFF
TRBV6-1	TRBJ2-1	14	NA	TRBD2	TGTGACAGCCGGCGACTAGCGGGAGCTGATGAGCAGTTCTTC	CDSRRLAGADEQFF
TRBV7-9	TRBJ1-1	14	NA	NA	TGTGTCAGCAGGCAATCACAGGGGAACACTGAAGCTTTCTTT	CVSRQSQGNTEAFF
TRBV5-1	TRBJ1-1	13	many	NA	TGCGCCAGCAGCCCCGAGTATCTTGAATACGGTTTCTTT	CASSPEYLEYGFF
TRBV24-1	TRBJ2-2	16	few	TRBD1	TGTACCACCAGTGATCCCACCGGACAGGGCACCGGGGAGCTGTTTTTT	CTTSDPTGQGTGELFF